A selection of T cell receptor beta chains follows, all from one sample in a study of cytomegalovirus exposure and HLA in healthy donors. Generated by immunoSEQ multiplex PCR, the TCRdb table keeps only in-frame clones and is missing some. This sample yields about 130,000 clones, of which around 67% are seen a single time; approximately 2.1% belongs to the top ten. Sequencing was done on a sample of PBMCs. The receptors were gathered from a middle-aged woman in good health and CMV-seropositive. Each CDR3 is given with its conserved first and last residue. The D gene is left open where the match is weak. Some rows mark clone size as missing; the rest say once, few, many or name a class of expanded clone.

abundance | v_gene | d_gene | CDR3aa
once | TRBV6-1 | TRBD2 | CASSAGTTSYNEQFF
- | TRBV29-1 | - | CSAQGNITEAFF
few | TRBV27 | TRBD1 | CASSSWDRGYNSPLHF
- | TRBV5-1 | - | CASSLSAGSGTDTQYF
once | TRBV5-4 | - | CASSLVTGHEQYF
- | TRBV18 | TRBD1 | CASSPEAQGASVGYTF
once | TRBV2 | - | CASRADQETQYF
- | TRBV5-4 | - | CASSLGDSNTQYF
- | TRBV6-5 | - | CASTKEAQTTEQFF
- | TRBV10-1 | TRBD1 | CASSAGQGFDPEAFF
- | TRBV30 | TRBD1 | CASRDSTGSDTQYF
- | TRBV19 | - | CASKLIESNQPQHF
- | TRBV15 | TRBD1 | CATSRRTGGKELGDTQYF
- | TRBV18 | - | CASSVEGEQYF
- | TRBV9 | - | CASSVRLGTYNEQFF
- | TRBV7-2 | TRBD2 | CASSLATGGTYEQYF
few | TRBV7-9 | - | CASSLAGGATEAFF
- | TRBV27 | TRBD2 | CASSLTLAGTTGELFF
- | TRBV2 | TRBD1 | CASRVDRGSTDTQYF
- | TRBV4-2 | - | CASSPGGLSYNEQFF
- | TRBV9 | - | CASSGDRTYNEQFF
once | TRBV7-7 | - | CASSLGRFNEQYF
- | TRBV5-4 | TRBD1 | CASSPGQATGYTF
- | TRBV4-2 | TRBD2 | CASSQGDSGKRYEQYF
- | TRBV9 | - | CASSGGGGYSPLHF
few | TRBV25-1 | TRBD1 | CASSPSGTGGNIQYF
once | TRBV11-3 | - | CASRRSGTDTQYF
- | TRBV7-7 | TRBD1 | CASSPGTGEETQYF